This TCR beta chain is from a study of blood T cell repertoires in COVID-19. This clone was observed once. The recovered donors of Cohort 3 showed two negative PCRs, clearance, or symptom resolution. Some clones are missing from TCRdb's copy, which holds only in-frame ones; the method was immunoSEQ multiplex PCR. This sample has 200,000 or so clones, with about 85% found just once. V gave up 5 bases and J gave up 0 bases, with 23 bases separating them. The CDR3 is 20 residues long. Germline values: CDR1 SGHVT, CDR2 SQSDAQ. Sequencing was done on a sample of PBMCs or T cells enriched from blood (not recorded which). The chain combines TRBV7-4 with TRBJ1-6; D ambiguous. The source of this sequence is a man between 25 and 39 years old who had recovered from COVID-19. The CDR3 loop is CASSVGRCGGQSSYNSPLHF. CDR3 coding DNA: TGTGCCAGCAGCGTAGGGAGGTGTGGCGGCCAAAGCTCCTATAATTCACCCCTCCACTTT.